Following are 4 T cell receptor beta chains from one sample sequenced in a study of T cells in Graves' hyperthyroidism and ophthalmopathy. RNA transcripts were the template for amplifying TCR beta CDR3 regions. The HTBI primer set was used in a first-round RT-PCR of the TCR CDR3. TCRdb fed the multiplex PCR reads into MiXCR, producing one record per CDR3 protein. The table records over 450,000 distinct CDR3 sequences, 17% of them present only once. The specimen was blood. The origin of the receptors is a woman aged 18-29 years with Graves' ophthalmopathy.

As concerns this clonotype: The CDR3 end shows no conserved phenylalanine or tryptophan, and so a read error is likely. The chain recombines TRBV28 with TRBJ1-3, with D unclear. Germline CDR1 and CDR2: MDHEN and SYDVKM. This CDR3 has 15 amino acids. The V end was cut by 4 bases, the J end by 4 bases, with 14 bases between. CDR3 nucleotide sequence: TGTGCCAGCAGTTCTAGCACGACCGGAGGAAACACCATATATCTT. This codes for CASSSSTTGGNTIYL.

The rearrangement joins TRBV4-2 to TRBJ2-1; TRBD2 agrees at 7 bases. The V segment lost 0 bases and the J segment 0 bases; nucleotides outside the gene matches: 5. Germline CDR1 is LGHNA and CDR2 is YNFKEQ. This CDR3 is 17 amino acids long. DNA for the CDR3: TGTGCCAGCAGCCAAGATACGGCGGGAGTCTCCTACAATGAGCAGTTCTTC. It specifies CASSQDTAGVSYNEQFF.

The CDR3 here is CASSYRGRTSYEQYF. The CDR3 coding sequence is TGTGCCAGCAGTTACCGAGGCAGAACCTCCTACGAGCAGTACTTC. V usage is TRBV6-2 or TRBV6-3 and J usage is TRBJ2-7; D not certain. CDR3 size: 15 residues. Trimming stripped 2 bases from V and 0 bases from J, with 11 bases between. From germline, CDR1 is MNHEY and CDR2 SVGEGT.

The chain is built from TRBV28 and TRBJ1-1, with TRBD1 as a possible D gene (5 bases). Trimming shortened V by 5 bases and J by 5 bases, and 12 bases separated the two germline ends. Germline CDR1 MDHEN, CDR2 SYDVKM. The CDR3 contains 13 residues. This chain's CDR3 is CASSPWTTTEAFF. The DNA of the CDR3 is TGTGCCAGCAGTCCATGGACAACAACTGAAGCTTTCTTT. Full variable domain (remainder filled in from reference TRBV28 and TRBJ1-1): DVKVTQSSRYLVKRTGEKVFLECVQDMDHENMFWYRQDPGLGLRLIYFSYDVKMKEKGDIPEGYSVSREKKERFSLILESASTNQTSMYLCASSPWTTTEAFFGQGTRLTVV.